This T cell receptor beta chain stems from a study of control samples from healthy donors and cancer patients. Profiling relied on immunoSEQ multiplex PCR, and the TCRdb table lists in-frame clones only, not all of them. The sample shows around 95,000 clones, about 90% of them seen only once. The CDR3 has 16 residues. In germline, CDR1 is SGHAT, CDR2 FQNNGV. V lost 2 bases and J 4 bases, leaving 14 bases between the germline ends. Material: blood. The chain is built from TRBV11-2 and TRBJ2-2; D may correspond to TRBD1 or TRBD2 (6 bases each). This TCR derives from a woman aged 45-65 years in good health. The CDR3 spells CASSLLSGGGTGELFF. The CDR3, as DNA: TGTGCCAGCAGCTTACTGAGCGGAGGGGGCACCGGGGAGCTGTTTTTT.